This entry describes one T cell receptor beta chain. The sample comes from a study of OX40 agonist ivuxolimab in advanced cancers. V was pared by 3 bases and J by 0 bases, with 5 bases of the junction left unmatched. The V gene's germline CDR1 is SGHNT and CDR2 YENEEA. This CDR3 spans 16 amino acids. Sequencing was performed with immunoSEQ multiplex PCR; in TCRdb, only in-frame clones are kept and a portion is missing. The sample lists roughly 110,000 clones, about 91% occurring once. This clonotype originated in an adult with an advanced solid tumor such as melanoma, head and neck, liver or kidney cancer. Sequencing was performed on CD4+ or CD8+ T cells sorted from blood, taken in a trial of the OX40 agonist ivuxolimab. This chain joins TRBV11-3 and TRBJ2-1, with 7 bases fitting TRBD2. The DNA of the CDR3 is TGTGCCAGCAGCTTCCGGGGCGGGAGCTCCTACAATGAGCAGTTCTTC. Protein product: CASSFRGGSSYNEQFF.